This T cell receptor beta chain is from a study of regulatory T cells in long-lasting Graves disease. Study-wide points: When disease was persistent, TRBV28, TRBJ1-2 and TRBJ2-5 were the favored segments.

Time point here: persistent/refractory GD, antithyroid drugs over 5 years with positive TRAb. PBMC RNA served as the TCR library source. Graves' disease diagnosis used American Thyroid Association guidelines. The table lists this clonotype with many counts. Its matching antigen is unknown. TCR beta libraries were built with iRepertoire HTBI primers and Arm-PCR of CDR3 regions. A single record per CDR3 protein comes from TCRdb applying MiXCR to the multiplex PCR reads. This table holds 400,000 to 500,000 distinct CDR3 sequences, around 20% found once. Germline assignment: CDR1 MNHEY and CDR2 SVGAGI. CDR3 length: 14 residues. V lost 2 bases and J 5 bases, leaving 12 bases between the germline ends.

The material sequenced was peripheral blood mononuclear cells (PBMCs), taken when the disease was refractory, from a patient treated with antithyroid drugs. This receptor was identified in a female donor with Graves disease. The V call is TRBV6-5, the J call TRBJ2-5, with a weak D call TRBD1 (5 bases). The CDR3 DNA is TGTGCCAGCAGTTACGGTGGCAGGGTGGAGACCCAGTACTTC. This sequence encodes CASSYGGRVETQYF.